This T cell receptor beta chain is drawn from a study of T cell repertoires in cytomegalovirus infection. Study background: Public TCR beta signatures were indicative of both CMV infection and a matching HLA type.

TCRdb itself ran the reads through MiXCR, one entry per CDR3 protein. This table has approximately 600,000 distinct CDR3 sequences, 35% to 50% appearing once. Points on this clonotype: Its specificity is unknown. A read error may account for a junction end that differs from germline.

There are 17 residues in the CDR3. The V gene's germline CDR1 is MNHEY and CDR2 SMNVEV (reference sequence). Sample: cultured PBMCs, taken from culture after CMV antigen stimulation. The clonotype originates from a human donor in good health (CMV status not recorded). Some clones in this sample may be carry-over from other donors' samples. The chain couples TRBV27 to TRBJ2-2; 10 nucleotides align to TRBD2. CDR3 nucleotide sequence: TGTGCCAACAGTTTTCTTAGCGGGAGGTATAACACCGGGGAGCTGTTTTTT. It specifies CANSFLSGRYNTGELFF.